This entry lists 15 T cell receptor beta chains sequenced from one sample in a study of early stage breast cancer tumors. The table came from immunoSEQ multiplex PCR; TCRdb's copy has only in-frame clones and leaves some out. Among around 28,000 clones listed, less than 85% were seen once. The sequenced sample was blood. These receptors came from a person between 55 and 69 years old with breast cancer.

CDR3 protein: CASSLQSGANVLTF. The DNA for the CDR3 is TGTGCCAGCAGTTTACAGTCTGGGGCCAACGTCCTGACTTTC. The J gene is TRBJ2-6, the V gene TRBV7-9; no clear D gene. The germline CDR1 and CDR2 sequences are SEHNR and FQNEAQ (reference sequence). The CDR3 sequence is 14 residues long. V lost 6 bases and J lost 1, with 7 bases in between.

V gene TRBV28 combines with J gene TRBJ1-2; D might be TRBD1 (6 bases). The germline gives CDR1 MDHEN, CDR2 SYDVKM. V was trimmed by 2 bases and J by 6 bases, leaving 16 bases between them. The CDR3 loop spans 15 amino acids. The CDR3 DNA follows: TGTGCCAGCAGTTTAACAGGGCTAAAATTGAATGGCTACACCTTC. As protein: CASSLTGLKLNGYTF.

The V and J genes are TRBV7-2 and TRBJ2-1, with 8 bases matching TRBD2. V lost 5 bases to trimming and J lost 7 bases; unmatched junction nucleotides: 16. The CDR3 is 17 amino acids. Per the germline V gene, CDR1 is SGHTA and CDR2 is FQGNSA. The CDR3: CASSRFTSGSQGNEQFF. CDR3 nucleotide sequence: TGTGCCAGCAGCCGATTCACTAGCGGAAGCCAAGGAAATGAGCAGTTCTTC.

This chain's CDR3 is CASSPPGTDTQYF. CDR3 sequence (DNA): TGTGCCAGCAGCCCCCCAGGGACAGATACGCAGTATTTT. The V gene is TRBV6-6, the J gene TRBJ2-3; perhaps TRBD1 as D (5 bases). Trimming removed 6 bases at V and 3 bases at J, with 10 bases between. There are 13 residues in the CDR3. Germline V gene sequence: CDR1 MNHNY, CDR2 SVGAGI (reference sequence).

The sample holds one count of this clone. This chain connects TRBV5-6 to TRBJ2-7, with a weak D call TRBD1 (5 bases). V lost 7 bases and J lost 6, with 17 bases in between. This CDR3 has 13 amino acids. CDR1 SGHDT and CDR2 YYEEEE come from the germline V gene. The CDR3 loop reads CASFREVSSEQYF. The CDR3 coding sequence is TGTGCCAGCTTCAGGGAAGTCTCTAGCGAGCAGTACTTC.

This chain joins TRBV7-8 and TRBJ2-5; weak D call: TRBD2 (5 bases). The CDR3 is 14 amino acids. The germline V gene encodes CDR1 SGHVS and CDR2 FQNEAQ. V was clipped by 5 bases and J by 5 bases, with 15 bases between them. CDR3 DNA: TGTGCCAGCAGCCCCCCGGGGTCCGGGGAGACCCAGTACTTC. Translating gives CASSPPGSGETQYF.

The genes are TRBV2 and TRBJ2-7; 10 bases map to TRBD2. The CDR3 extends over 15 amino acids. J lost 7 bases, V lost 2 bases, and 8 bases had no gene match. Germline V lookup: CDR1 SNHLY, CDR2 FYNNEI. The CDR3 sequence is CASSEQASGSYEQYF. CDR3 bases: TGTGCCAGCAGTGAACAGGCTAGCGGGAGTTATGAGCAGTACTTC.

V is TRBV5-5 and J is TRBJ2-7; no clear D. This CDR3 has 14 amino acids. Germline CDR1 and CDR2: SGHKS and YYEKEE (reference sequence). V lost 0 bases and J lost 0, with 7 bases in between. CDR3 in amino acids: CASSLGALSYEQYF. The CDR3 nucleotides read TGTGCCAGCAGCTTGGGGGCCCTCTCCTACGAGCAGTACTTC.

The rearrangement uses TRBV29-1 and TRBJ2-5, with D possibly matching TRBD2 (6 bases). Trimming took 5 bases from V and 5 from J, leaving 12 bases between them. Germline V gene data show CDR1 as SQVTM and CDR2 as ANQGSEA. CDR3 length equals 12 residues. The CDR3 loop reads CSVRGGSETQYF. The CDR3 DNA reads as TGCAGCGTTCGTGGGGGGTCGGAGACCCAGTACTTC.

The rearrangement links TRBV6-6 to TRBJ1-5; possibly TRBD1 for D (5 bases). V was shortened by 6 bases and J by 0 bases, with 12 bases between the two germline ends. The CDR3 has 15 residues. CDR1 and CDR2 from the germline V gene are MNHNY and SVGAGI (reference sequence). The CDR3 DNA sequence: TGTGCCAGCAGGCCCGACAGACTTAGCAATCAGCCCCAGCATTTT. This translates into CASRPDRLSNQPQHF.

CDR3 DNA sequence: TGTGCCAGCAGCTCTAGGGGGGGCTTCAACGTCCTGACTTTC. Encoded protein: CASSSRGGFNVLTF. V usage is TRBV7-2 and J usage is TRBJ2-6, with D possibly being TRBD2 (7 bases). Deletions cut 4 bases from V and 9 bases from J, with 13 bases between. The CDR3 contains 14 residues. Germline V CDR1 and CDR2: SGHTA, FQGNSA.

V and J are TRBV7-8 and TRBJ2-5; TRBD1 aligns across 9 bases. The trim removed 5 bases at V and 4 bases at J, leaving 11 bases unmatched. CDR3 length: 16 amino acids. The germline CDR1 and CDR2 sequences are SGHVS and FQNEAQ. Written as DNA, the CDR3 is TGTGCCAGCAGCCTTAGGGGGACAGGGCGAGGAGAGACCCAGTACTTC. This gives the protein CASSLRGTGRGETQYF.

The rearrangement joins TRBV6-5 to TRBJ2-7, with TRBD1 identical over 10 bases. Trimming cost V 5 bases and J 5 bases; bases outside gene matches: 9. Germline loops: CDR1 MNHEY, CDR2 SVGAGI. The CDR3 consists of 15 residues. This CDR3 is CASSPTGGVSDEQYF. The CDR3 nucleotides are TGTGCCAGCAGTCCGACAGGGGGCGTATCGGACGAGCAGTACTTC.

V usage is TRBV4-3 and J usage is TRBJ1-2; D perhaps matches TRBD1 (5 bases). Germline V CDR1 and CDR2: LGHNA, YSLEER. Deletions cut 0 bases from V and 8 bases from J, with 10 bases between. This CDR3 spans 13 amino acids. The CDR3 DNA reads TGCGCCAGCAGCCAAGATCCAGGGCTGGGCTACACCTTC. This gives the protein CASSQDPGLGYTF.

The chain couples TRBV5-1 to TRBJ2-5; 7 nucleotides match TRBD2. Losses at the gene ends were 4 bases for V and 6 bases for J; bases not matched to a gene: 12. CDR3 size: 15 residues. Germline V lookup: CDR1 SGHRS, CDR2 YFSETQ. Here the CDR3 DNA reads TGCGCCAGCAGCCTCGGGACTACCTCGGCTCAGACCCAGTACTTC. Translated, it gives CASSLGTTSAQTQYF.